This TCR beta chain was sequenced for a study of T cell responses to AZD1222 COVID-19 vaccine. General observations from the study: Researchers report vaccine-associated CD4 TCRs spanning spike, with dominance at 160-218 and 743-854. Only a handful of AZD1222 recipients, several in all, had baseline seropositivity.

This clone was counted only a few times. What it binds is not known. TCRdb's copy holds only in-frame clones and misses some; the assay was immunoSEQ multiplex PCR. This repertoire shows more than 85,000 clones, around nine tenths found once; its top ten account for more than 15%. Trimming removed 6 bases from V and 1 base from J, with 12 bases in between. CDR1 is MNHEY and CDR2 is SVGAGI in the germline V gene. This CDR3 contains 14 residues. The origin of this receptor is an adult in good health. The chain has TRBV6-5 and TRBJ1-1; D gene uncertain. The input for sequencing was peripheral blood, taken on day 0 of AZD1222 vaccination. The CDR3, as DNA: TGTGCCAGCAGACGAGATACATGGAACACTGAAGCTTTCTTT. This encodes CASRRDTWNTEAFF.